This passage covers 7 T cell receptor beta chains from one sample sequenced in a study of tumor-infiltrating lymphocytes in primary liver carcinoma. Taking about 18-32 mg of unsorted bulk tissue, the authors co-extracted RNA and DNA. Constant-region priming of around 500 ng total RNA yielded TCR beta cDNA. Researchers made the TCR beta libraries by running three nested multiplex PCR rounds with slightly modified ARM-PCR. A C-beta reverse primer and TRBV1-TRBV30 forward primers served in each of the first two PCR rounds, at 10 cycles apiece. TCRdb reprocessed the multiplex PCR reads via MiXCR and lists one record per CDR3 protein. This sample has 90,000 to 150,000 distinct CDR3 sequences, with around 65% found just once. Sequencing input: tumor-adjacent normal liver tissue. The receptors derive from an older woman with primary liver carcinoma and hepatitis B virus infection.

To note about this clonotype: Sequence at one end of the junction differs from germline and may be a read error. J is TRBJ2-7 and V is TRBV29-1, with 12 bases aligning to TRBD2. This CDR3 contains 15 residues. Germline CDR1 and CDR2: SQVTM and ANQGSEA. The CDR3: CSVKPTSGSSCEQYF. In DNA form, the CDR3 reads TGTAGCGTTAAGCCGACTAGCGGGAGTTCCTGCGAGCAATACTTC.

CDR3 loop: CASSFIAGGPGETQYF. The CDR3 bases are TGTGCCAGCAGCTTTATAGCAGGAGGACCGGGAGAGACCCAGTACTTC. The V gene is TRBV7-9, the J gene TRBJ2-5, with a possible D match to TRBD2 (5 bases). V lost 3 bases and J lost 4, with 18 bases in between. CDR1 and CDR2 (germline): SEHNR, FQNEAQ (reference sequence). This CDR3 region has 16 residues.

CDR3 DNA: TGTGTAAGCAGCCAAGAATTGGGGAAGAGTGAGCAGTTCTTC. Residues: CVSSQELGKSEQFF. The chain has TRBV11-2 and TRBJ2-1; unclear D gene. This CDR3 region has 14 residues. In germline, CDR1 is SGHAT, CDR2 FQNNGV.

On this clonotype itself: It is likely a read error, because the conserved phenylalanine at the end of the CDR3 is missing. V is TRBV13 and J is TRBJ2-5, with no clear D. V lost 5 bases and J 5 bases, leaving 15 bases between the germline ends. This CDR3 contains 14 residues. Germline CDR1 is PRHDT and CDR2 is FYEKMQ (reference sequence). CDR3 loop: CASSQTRIRETQYL. In nucleotides, the CDR3 is TGTGCCAGCAGCCAAACCCGCATCCGGGAGACCCAGTACTTG.

The chain joins TRBV29-1 to TRBJ2-3; D is possibly TRBD1 (6 bases). The CDR3 is made up of 13 amino acids. CDR1 SQVTM and CDR2 ANQGSEA come from the germline V gene. Trimming shortened V by 7 bases and J by 3 bases, and 14 bases separated the two germline ends. CDR3 sequence: CSAGGGSTDTQYF. The CDR3 DNA is TGCAGCGCTGGGGGCGGTAGTACAGATACGCAGTATTTT.

V usage is TRBV6-1 and J usage is TRBJ2-7; 7 nucleotides match TRBD1. The germline V gene encodes CDR1 MNHNS and CDR2 SASEGT. The CDR3 is made up of 15 amino acids. After removal of 6 bases from V and 12 bases from J, the junction contained 20 bases not matched to a gene. The CDR3 is CASRRQGESSYKLYF. The CDR3 DNA reads TGTGCCAGCAGAAGACAGGGAGAGAGCTCCTACAAGCTGTACTTC.

About this clonotype: One end of the junction varies from germline; a read error may be responsible. The CDR3: CASSGGPLERYF. CDR3 DNA sequence: TGTGCCAGCAGTGGCGGTCCACTCGAGCGGTACTTC. The chain combines TRBV6-1 with TRBJ2-7; D is uncertain. Germline-derived CDR1 and CDR2 are MNHNS and SASEGT. The CDR3 is made up of 12 amino acids.